These 6 T cell receptor beta chains were sequenced from one sample in a study of shared clonotypes between healthy human individuals (dated by TCRdb to the early 2020s). The library was made by the immunoSEQ multiplex PCR assay. Entries here come from immuneACCESS through TCRdb and include only in-frame sequences with V and J called. Some clones fail to appear in such tables; in the studies checked, an unresolved V gene covers under half of the shortfall, and the cause of the remainder is unknown. Counted in this sample were about 79,000 clones; roughly two thirds of them appeared once. The top ten constitute 51% of the sample. The material sequenced was memory CD8+ T cells sorted from blood. The intended sense of this specimen's cell subset or site label: CD45RO+ cells pooled with CCR7-negative TemRA cells. The receptors come from a man aged 25 to 45 in good health.

In its sample, this clone was seen a few times. The genes are TRBV27 and TRBJ2-7; 12 bases are shared with TRBD2. The V and J ends lost 5 bases and 3 bases, in that order; junction bases with no gene match: 8. The CDR3 runs 16 residues. Germline CDR1 MNHEY, CDR2 SMNVEV (reference sequence). The CDR3 here is CASSPLAGGLVYEQYF. DNA of the CDR3: TGTGCCAGCAGTCCACTAGCGGGAGGTTTGGTCTACGAGCAGTACTTC.

This clone turned up a few times. The chain is built from TRBV6-1 and TRBJ2-7; 7 positions match TRBD2. The CDR3 totals 14 residues. V gave up 1 base and J gave up 2 bases; unmatched junction bases: 2. The germline gives CDR1 MNHNS, CDR2 SASEGT. Written as DNA, the CDR3 is TGTGCCAGCAGTGAAGGGGCGGGAGCCTACGAGCAGTACTTC. This translates into CASSEGAGAYEQYF.

This clone was counted only a few times. The chain has TRBV10-2 and TRBJ2-7, with no clear D. Per the germline V gene, CDR1 is WSHSY and CDR2 is SAAADI. Trimming removed 5 bases from V and 4 bases from J, with 6 bases in between. This CDR3 has 11 amino acids. The CDR3 coding sequence is TGCGCCAGCAGTTATGGTTACGAGCAGTACTTC. It translates to CASSYGYEQYF.

The chain is built from TRBV27 and TRBJ2-3; the match to TRBD1 covers 8 bases. Germline-derived CDR1 and CDR2 are MNHEY and SMNVEV (reference sequence). This CDR3 is built from 17 residues. The V segment lost 6 bases and the J segment 5 bases; nucleotides outside the gene matches: 16. The CDR3 region is CASSRPRGRRGGDTQYF. The CDR3 nucleotides read TGTGCCAGCAGCAGACCCAGGGGGCGCCGAGGTGGAGATACGCAGTATTTT.

This clone was counted only a few times. The chain joins TRBV10-2 to TRBJ2-7, with D hard to call. Deletions cut 3 bases from V and 1 base from J, with 4 bases between. Germline assignment: CDR1 WSHSY and CDR2 SAAADI. The CDR3 has 12 residues. This CDR3 reads CASSDRSYEQYF. The CDR3 region has the DNA TGCGCCAGCAGTGACAGGTCCTACGAGCAGTACTTC.

J is TRBJ1-1 and V is TRBV9, with 10 bases identical to TRBD1. This CDR3 is 17 amino acids long. V was pared by 3 bases and J by 1 base, with 9 bases of the junction left unmatched. The germline V gene encodes CDR1 SGDLS and CDR2 YYNGEE. In DNA form, the CDR3 reads TGTGCCAGCAGCGCCCGAACAGGACAGGGGGGGAACACTGAAGCTTTCTTT. Its translation: CASSARTGQGGNTEAFF.